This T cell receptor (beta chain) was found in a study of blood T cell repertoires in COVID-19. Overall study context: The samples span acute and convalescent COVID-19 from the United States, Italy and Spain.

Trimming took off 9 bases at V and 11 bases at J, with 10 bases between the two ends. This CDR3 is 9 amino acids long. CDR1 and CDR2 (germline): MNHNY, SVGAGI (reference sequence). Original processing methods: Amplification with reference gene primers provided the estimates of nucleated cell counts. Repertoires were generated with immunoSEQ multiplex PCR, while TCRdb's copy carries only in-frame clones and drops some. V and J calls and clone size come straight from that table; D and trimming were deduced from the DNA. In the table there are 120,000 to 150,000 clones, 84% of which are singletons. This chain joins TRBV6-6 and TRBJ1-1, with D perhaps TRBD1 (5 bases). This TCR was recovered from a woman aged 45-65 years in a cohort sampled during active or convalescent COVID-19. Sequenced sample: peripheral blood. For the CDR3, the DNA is TGTGCCAGTGGCCCAGGGGCTTTCTTT. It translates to CASGPGAFF.